This T cell receptor beta chain was captured by sequencing in a study of circulating tumor DNA in untreated peripheral T-cell lymphoma. Points from the study as a whole: Tumor-specific clonotypes: identified in approximately 80% of patients, more than 85% of baseline tissues. Roughly 37% of serially sampled patients cleared ctDNA after two cycles.

The CDR3 has 15 amino acids. CDR1 LGHNA and CDR2 YSLEER come from the germline V gene. V lost 0 bases, J lost 4 bases, and 12 bases lay in between. This clone came up once. No antigen is known for it. Method: immunoSEQ multiplex PCR; TCRdb's copy keeps in-frame clones and lacks some. Counted here are around 640 clones, around nine tenths occurring once; the ten biggest clones make up about 10%. The J gene is TRBJ1-2, the V gene TRBV4-3; D unresolved. This TCR was recovered from a human donor with peripheral T-cell lymphoma. The sample comprised cell-free DNA from blood serum. The CDR3 spells CASSQEEGFVYGYTF. CDR3 bases: TGCGCCAGCAGCCAAGAAGAAGGGTTCGTCTATGGCTACACCTTC.